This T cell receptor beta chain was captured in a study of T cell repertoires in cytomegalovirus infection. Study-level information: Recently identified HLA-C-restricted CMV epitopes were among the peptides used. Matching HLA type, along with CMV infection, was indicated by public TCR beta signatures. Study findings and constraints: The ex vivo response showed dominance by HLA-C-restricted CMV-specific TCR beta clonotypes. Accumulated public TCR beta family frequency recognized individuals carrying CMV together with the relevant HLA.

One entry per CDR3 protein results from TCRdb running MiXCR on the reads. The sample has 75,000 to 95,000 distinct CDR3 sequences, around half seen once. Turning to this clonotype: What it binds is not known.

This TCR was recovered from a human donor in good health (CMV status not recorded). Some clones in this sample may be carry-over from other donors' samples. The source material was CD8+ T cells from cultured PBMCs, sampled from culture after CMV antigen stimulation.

DNA for the CDR3: TGTGCCAGCAGCGTAGGTGGACTCAGCACAGATACGCAGTATTTT. Residues: CASSVGGLSTDTQYF. V is TRBV9 and J is TRBJ2-3, with D perhaps TRBD2 (5 bases). Germline CDR1 reads SGDLS; CDR2 reads YYNGEE. The CDR3 runs 15 residues. V lost 0 bases to trimming and J lost 0 bases, with 8 bases between them.